The next 22 T cell receptor beta chains were all read from a single sample in a study of shared clonotypes between healthy human individuals. Assay: immunoSEQ multiplex PCR; the TCRdb copy retains only in-frame clones and omits some. Seen here are under 600,000 clones, almost 80% observed once, and the top ten hold around 12%. Sequenced input: PBMCs. All receptors come from a woman in her thirties or forties in good health. Some clones in this sample may be carry-over from other donors' samples.

J is TRBJ2-3 and V is TRBV15; 11 bases map to TRBD2. The ends lost 3 bases at V and 5 bases at J; junction bases unmatched: 10. This CDR3 is 17 amino acids long. Germline V gives CDR1 LNHNV, CDR2 YYDKDF (reference sequence). The CDR3 sequence is CATSSSPGTSGEDTQYF. CDR3 bases: TGTGCCACCAGCAGCAGTCCCGGGACTAGCGGAGAAGATACGCAGTATTTT.

The CDR3 DNA sequence: TGCGCCAGCAGCTTTAACAGAAACTACGAGCAGTACTTC. As protein: CASSFNRNYEQYF. The gene calls are TRBV5-1 and TRBJ2-7; D is unresolved. The CDR3 loop spans 13 amino acids. V lost 2 bases and J lost 3, with 9 bases in between. Looked up from germline, CDR1 is SGHRS and CDR2 is YFSETQ.

This clone has just a few counts. The chain uses TRBV7-2 and TRBJ2-7; D may be TRBD1 (6 bases). Trimming shortened V by 2 bases and J by 7 bases, and 9 bases separated the two germline ends. Germline V gives CDR1 SGHTA, CDR2 FQGNSA. CDR3 length: 12 residues. The CDR3 protein is CASSLPDREQYF. In nucleotides, the CDR3 is TGTGCCAGCAGCTTACCCGACAGGGAGCAGTACTTC.

The chain links TRBV6-5 to TRBJ2-1, with 14 bases identical to TRBD2. CDR3 length equals 13 residues. CDR1 is MNHEY and CDR2 is SVGAGI in the germline V gene. J gave up 12 bases and V 8 bases, and 6 bases lay outside the gene matches. The DNA of the CDR3 is TGTGCCAGCGGACTAGCGGGAGGCCTGGGGCAGTTCTTC. Its translation: CASGLAGGLGQFF.

This clone was seen just once. The chain uses TRBV7-2 and TRBJ2-5, with D unresolved. CDR3 size: 13 residues. V lost 0 bases and J lost 0, with 2 bases in between. CDR1 and CDR2 (germline): SGHTA, FQGNSA. The CDR3 nucleotides are TGTGCCAGCAGCTTAGCCTACCAAGAGACCCAGTACTTC. This encodes CASSLAYQETQYF.

This clone was observed at least ten times. The chain has TRBV5-6 and TRBJ1-2, with D tentatively TRBD1 (5 bases). Trimming removed 0 bases from V and 4 bases from J, with 16 bases in between. Germline CDR1 is SGHDT and CDR2 is YYEEEE. The CDR3 sequence is 16 residues long. The CDR3 spells CASSLGWASGGYGYTF. CDR3 in DNA: TGTGCCAGCAGCTTGGGATGGGCGTCGGGGGGCTATGGCTACACCTTC.

The chain is built from TRBV6-4 and TRBJ2-1, with 7 bases aligning to TRBD1. The length of the CDR3 is 13 residues. After removal of 5 bases from V and 4 bases from J, the junction contained 2 bases not matched to a gene. Germline assignment: CDR1 MRHNA and CDR2 SNTAGT. CDR3 protein: CASSRDRYNEQFF. The CDR3 DNA sequence: TGTGCCAGCAGTCGGGACAGATACAATGAGCAGTTCTTC.

The genes are TRBV15 and TRBJ2-2, with unresolved D. Looked up from germline, CDR1 is LNHNV and CDR2 is YYDKDF (reference sequence). V was pared by 0 bases and J by 3 bases, with 14 bases between. The CDR3 length is 17 residues. DNA for the CDR3: TGTGCCACCAGCAGAGATAAAGTGGGCAGTTACACCGGGGAGCTGTTTTTT. This codes for CATSRDKVGSYTGELFF.

The rearrangement links TRBV6-1 to TRBJ1-1; D remains unclear. V shed 2 bases and J shed 4 bases, with 8 bases lying between them. CDR1 MNHNS and CDR2 SASEGT come from the germline V gene. This CDR3 contains 13 residues. The chain's CDR3 is CASSEYRVTEAFF. CDR3 nucleotides: TGTGCCAGCAGTGAATATCGGGTCACTGAAGCTTTCTTT.

V is TRBV9 and J is TRBJ2-5, with no clear D. The germline gives CDR1 SGDLS, CDR2 YYNGEE. Trimming pared 0 bases from V and 2 bases from J, leaving 11 bases between. CDR3 length: 15 residues. The CDR3 region is CASSVAVTTQETQYF. CDR3 nucleotides: TGTGCCAGCAGCGTAGCCGTGACAACGCAAGAGACCCAGTACTTC.

The CDR3, as DNA: TGTGCCAGTACCCCGGGACAGCTAAACACTGAAGCTTTCTTT. Protein sequence: CASTPGQLNTEAFF. The rearrangement links TRBV19 to TRBJ1-1; TRBD1 agrees at 7 bases. Germline assignment: CDR1 LNHDA and CDR2 SQIVND (reference sequence). The length of the CDR3 is 14 residues. Trimming at V came to 7 bases and at J to 2 bases, leaving 7 bases not matched to a gene. The complete variable domain, with remaining parts taken from reference TRBV19 and TRBJ1-1, reads DGGITQSPKYLFRKEGQNVTLSCEQNLNHDAMYWYRQDPGQGLRLIYYSQIVNDFQKGDIAEGYSVSREKKESFPLTVTSAQKNPTAFYLCASTPGQLNTEAFFGQGTRLTVV.

This clone came up a few times. This chain uses TRBV9 with TRBJ2-7, with TRBD1 matching over 8 bases. There are 15 residues in the CDR3. The V gene's germline CDR1 is SGDLS and CDR2 YYNGEE. V was pared by 0 bases and J by 7 bases, with 9 bases of the junction left unmatched. CDR3 loop: CASSVDATGEEEQYF. As DNA, the CDR3 is TGTGCCAGCAGCGTAGATGCGACAGGGGAGGAGGAGCAGTACTTC.

The chain has TRBV14 and TRBJ1-1; D gene ambiguous. The CDR3 totals 13 residues. CDR1 and CDR2 from the germline V gene are SGHDN and FVKESK. Trimming pared 1 base from V and 4 bases from J, leaving 7 bases between. The DNA of the CDR3 is TGTGCCAGCAGCCAAGCCCGGGCCACTGAAGCTTTCTTT. It codes for CASSQARATEAFF.

Turning to this clone: Other DNA variants within this sample encode the same CDR3. The chain links TRBV5-4 to TRBJ2-1, with TRBD1 matching over 8 bases. CDR1 and CDR2 from the germline V gene are SGHNT and YYREEE (reference sequence). V was pared by 4 bases and J by 0 bases, with 3 bases of the junction left unmatched. The CDR3 is 15 amino acids. The CDR3 loop reads CASSPTGDSYNEQFF. CDR3 sequence (DNA): TGTGCCAGCAGCCCGACAGGGGACTCCTACAATGAGCAGTTCTTC. The whole variable domain, remainder taken from reference TRBV5-4 and TRBJ2-1, is ETGVTQSPTHLIKTRGQQVTLRCSSQSGHNTVSWYQQALGQGPQFIFQYYREEENGRGNFPPRFSGLQFPNYSSELNVNALELDDSALYLCASSPTGDSYNEQFFGPGTRLTVL.

Worth noting for this clone: A read error may explain this, as a much larger clone is one base away. At the DNA level, this CDR3 is encoded by other sequences in the same sample as well. The chain uses TRBV7-8 and TRBJ1-5; 10 bases are a match to TRBD1. The CDR3 has 17 amino acids. Germline V CDR1 and CDR2: SGHVS, FQNEAQ. In DNA, the CDR3 is TGTGCCAGCAGCTACATTGGGACAGGGGACAGCAATCAGCCTCAGCATTTT. Protein sequence: CASSYIGTGDSNQPQHF.

Worth noting for this clone: A far larger clone differs by one base, so this is likely a read error. The chain carries TRBV25-1 and TRBJ2-7; 10 bases match TRBD2. V dropped 5 bases and J dropped 9; count of bases not matched to a gene: 16. In germline, CDR1 is MGHDK, CDR2 SYGVNS. The CDR3 sequence is 16 residues long. The CDR3 DNA is TGTGCCAGCAGTCCTAGCGGGAGCCGATCACGGGGCGGGCAGTACTTC. Protein: CASSPSGSRSRGGQYF.

The V and J genes are TRBV5-1 and TRBJ1-5; possibly TRBD1 for D (6 bases). The CDR3 extends over 14 amino acids. Per the germline V gene, CDR1 is SGHRS and CDR2 is YFSETQ. V was pared by 2 bases and J by 7 bases, with 13 bases between. The CDR3 DNA follows: TGCGCCAGCAGCTTCGACCCAGGGGACCAGCCCCAGCATTTT. Encoded protein: CASSFDPGDQPQHF.

The V call is TRBV28, the J call TRBJ2-5; 7 nucleotides agree with TRBD1. Germline V gives CDR1 MDHEN, CDR2 SYDVKM. This CDR3 is 14 amino acids long. With 5 bases clipped from V and 1 base from J, the junction kept 4 bases outside the gene matches. The CDR3 nucleotides read TGTGCCAGCAGTCCCGGACAGGCCCAAGAGACCCAGTACTTC. Translated, it gives CASSPGQAQETQYF.

In this sample, this clone turned up a few times. The chain joins TRBV28 to TRBJ2-7, with 8 bases aligning to TRBD2. This CDR3 comprises 15 residues. The germline CDR1 and CDR2 sequences are MDHEN and SYDVKM. V trimming: 6 bases; J trimming: 7 bases; junction bases outside the gene matches: 14. The CDR3 spells CASRLGERETGEQYF. The CDR3 DNA reads as TGTGCCAGCAGGCTCGGTGAGCGGGAGACGGGGGAGCAGTACTTC.

This clone was seen repeatedly, ten times or more. This rearrangement joins TRBV5-1 to TRBJ1-1; D is uncertain. Trimming shortened V by 0 bases and J by 4 bases, and 13 bases separated the two germline ends. The CDR3 is made up of 15 amino acids. The germline CDR1 and CDR2 sequences are SGHRS and YFSETQ. The CDR3 here is CASSLGPAYRTEAFF. The DNA of the CDR3 is TGCGCCAGCAGCTTGGGGCCAGCCTACCGCACTGAAGCTTTCTTT.

To note about this clone: A much larger clone lies one base from this, so it may be a read error. The same CDR3 arises from other DNA sequences in this sample as well. This rearrangement joins TRBV4-2 to TRBJ1-1; perhaps TRBD1 as D (5 bases). This CDR3 spans 14 amino acids. Germline V CDR1 and CDR2: LGHNA, YNFKEQ. The DNA for the CDR3 is TGTGCCAGCAGCCCCCAGGTCAGGGTCACTGAAGCTTTCTTC. This codes for CASSPQVRVTEAFF.

V is TRBV4-3 and J is TRBJ2-2, with unresolved D. V lost 4 bases to trimming and J lost 4 bases, with 16 bases between them. From germline, CDR1 is LGHNA and CDR2 YSLEER. There are 16 residues in the CDR3. The CDR3 coding sequence is TGCGCCAGCAGCCTCGTGACTTACGCCAGCACCGGGGAGCTGTTTTTT. The encoded protein is CASSLVTYASTGELFF.